A selection of T cell receptor beta chains follows, all from one sample in a study of vaccination and CD4 T cells after COVID-19. TCRdb recomputed calls from the PCR reads with MiXCR, one row per CDR3 protein. The sample lists roughly 20,000 distinct CDR3 sequences, around two thirds occurring once. No antigen is known for these receptors. Specimen: CD4+ T cells from blood, cultured in vitro, collected before SARS-CoV-2 vaccination. These receptors came from a human donor who received a COVID-19 vaccine. Each CDR3 is given with its conserved first and last residue. The order of the fields is clone size, V gene, J gene, D gene, CDR3 DNA, CDR3 protein. The D gene is left open where the match is weak. Clone size appears in some rows only: once, few, many, or a class for an expanded clone.

abundance: NA; v_gene: TRBV7-9; j_gene: TRBJ2-5; d_gene: NA; CDR3nt: TGTGCCAGCAGCTTAGCGGTGGGGGAGACCCAGTACTTC; CDR3aa: CASSLAVGETQYF
abundance: NA; v_gene: TRBV5-4; j_gene: TRBJ2-3; d_gene: TRBD2; CDR3nt: TGTGCCAGCAGTAGCGGGGGTGAGAAAGATACGCAGTATTTT; CDR3aa: CASSSGGEKDTQYF
abundance: NA; v_gene: TRBV12-3/TRBV12-4; j_gene: TRBJ2-7; d_gene: TRBD1; CDR3nt: TGTGCCAGCAGTTTATCCGGGACAGGGACCGACTACGAGCAGTACTTC; CDR3aa: CASSLSGTGTDYEQYF
abundance: NA; v_gene: TRBV6-1; j_gene: TRBJ1-6; d_gene: NA; CDR3nt: TGTGCCAGCATCGAAAGGGATAATTCACCCCTCCACTTT; CDR3aa: CASIERDNSPLHF
abundance: NA; v_gene: TRBV10-3; j_gene: TRBJ2-7; d_gene: TRBD1; CDR3nt: TGTGCCATCAGTGGGACAGGAGGTAACGAGCAGTACTTC; CDR3aa: CAISGTGGNEQYF
abundance: NA; v_gene: TRBV7-2; j_gene: TRBJ1-2; d_gene: TRBD1; CDR3nt: TGTGCCAGCAGCACATCCGGGACAGGGATGACCTATGGCTACACCTTC; CDR3aa: CASSTSGTGMTYGYTF
abundance: few; v_gene: TRBV20-1; j_gene: TRBJ1-5; d_gene: NA; CDR3nt: TGCAGTGCTAGGCGACTCGGGCAGGACAATCAGCCCCAGCATTTT; CDR3aa: CSARRLGQDNQPQHF
abundance: NA; v_gene: TRBV6-2/TRBV6-3; j_gene: TRBJ2-5; d_gene: TRBD2; CDR3nt: TGTGCCAGCAGGACTAGCGGGGGACAAGAGACCCAGTACTTC; CDR3aa: CASRTSGGQETQYF
abundance: large; v_gene: TRBV7-7; j_gene: TRBJ2-5; d_gene: NA; CDR3nt: TGTGCCAGCAGCTTAGGTGGGGGGAGCACGGAGACCCAGTACTTC; CDR3aa: CASSLGGGSTETQYF
abundance: NA; v_gene: TRBV6-1; j_gene: TRBJ2-5; d_gene: TRBD2; CDR3nt: TGTGCCAGCAGTACAGGGACTAGCGTACAAGAGACCCAGTACTTC; CDR3aa: CASSTGTSVQETQYF
abundance: NA; v_gene: TRBV5-4; j_gene: TRBJ1-2; d_gene: TRBD1; CDR3nt: TGTGCCAGCAGCTTGGTTAAGGGGGTCAACAGGGGGCACTATGGCTACACCTTC; CDR3aa: CASSLVKGVNRGHYGYTF
abundance: NA; v_gene: TRBV7-9; j_gene: TRBJ2-7; d_gene: TRBD2; CDR3nt: TGTGCCAGCAGCATTCCTTCACTAGCGGGTGGGTACGAGCAGTACTTC; CDR3aa: CASSIPSLAGGYEQYF